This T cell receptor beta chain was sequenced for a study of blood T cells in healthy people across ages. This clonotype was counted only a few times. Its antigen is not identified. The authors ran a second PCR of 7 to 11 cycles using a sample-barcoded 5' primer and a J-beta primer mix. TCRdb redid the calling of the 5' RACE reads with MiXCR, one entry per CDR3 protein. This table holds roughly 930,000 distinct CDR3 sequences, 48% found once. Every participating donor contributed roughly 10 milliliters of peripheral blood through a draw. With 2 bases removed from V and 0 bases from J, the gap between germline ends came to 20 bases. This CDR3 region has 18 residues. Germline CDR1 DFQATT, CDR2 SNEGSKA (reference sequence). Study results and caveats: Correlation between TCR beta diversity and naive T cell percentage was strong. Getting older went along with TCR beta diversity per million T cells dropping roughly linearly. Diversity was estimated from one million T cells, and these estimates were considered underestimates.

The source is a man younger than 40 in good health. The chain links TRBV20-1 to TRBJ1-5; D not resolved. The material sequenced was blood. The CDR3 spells CSARPPSGRIISNQPQHF. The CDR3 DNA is TGCAGTGCTAGACCCCCCAGTGGCAGAATTATTAGCAATCAGCCCCAGCATTTT.